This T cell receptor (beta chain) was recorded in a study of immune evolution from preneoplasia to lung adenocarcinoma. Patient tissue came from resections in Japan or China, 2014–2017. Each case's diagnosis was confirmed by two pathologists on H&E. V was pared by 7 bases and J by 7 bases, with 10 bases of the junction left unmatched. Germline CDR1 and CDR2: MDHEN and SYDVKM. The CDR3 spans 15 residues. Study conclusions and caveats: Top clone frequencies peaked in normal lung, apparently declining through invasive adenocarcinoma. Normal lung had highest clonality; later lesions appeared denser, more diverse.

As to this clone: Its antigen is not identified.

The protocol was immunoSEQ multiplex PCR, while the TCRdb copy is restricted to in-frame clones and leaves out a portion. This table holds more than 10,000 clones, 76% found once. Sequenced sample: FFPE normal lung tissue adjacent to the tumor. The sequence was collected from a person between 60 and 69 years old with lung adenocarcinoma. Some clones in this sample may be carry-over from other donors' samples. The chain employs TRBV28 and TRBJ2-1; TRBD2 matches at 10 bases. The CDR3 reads CASTKAGGPGNEQFF. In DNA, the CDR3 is TGTGCCAGCACCAAAGCGGGAGGGCCGGGGAATGAGCAGTTCTTC.